The present T cell receptor (beta chain) was sequenced within a study of OX40 agonist ivuxolimab in advanced cancers. Study at large: Patients with prior anti-PD-1, anti-PD-L1 or anti-CTLA-4 therapy were eligible; approximately 40% had some.

Blood sampling took place at baseline, cycle 4 day 1, and cycle 7 day 1. Unmatched junction bases numbered 2, after V lost 5 bases and J lost 4 bases. Germline loops: CDR1 LNHNV, CDR2 YYDKDF (reference sequence). This CDR3 contains 13 residues. Profiling relied on immunoSEQ multiplex PCR, and the TCRdb table lists in-frame clones only, not all of them. The sample comprises fewer than 50,000 clones, 89% of which are singletons, and about a sixth rests with the top ten. Worth noting for this clone: As yet, its antigen is unknown.

Findings and caveats of the study: Expanded clones were, on average, more numerous in CD8+ T cells than in CD4+. No antigen was identified for the clonally expanded peripheral T cells.

The sequences come from CD4+ or CD8+ T cells sorted from blood, collected in a trial of the OX40 agonist ivuxolimab. The chain links TRBV15 to TRBJ1-1, with 9 positions matching TRBD1. The TCR was taken from an adult with an advanced solid tumor such as melanoma, head and neck, liver or kidney cancer. CDR3 residues: CATSVDRGTEAFF. CDR3 nucleotides: TGTGCCACCAGCGTGGACAGGGGCACTGAAGCTTTCTTT.